The 5 T cell receptor beta chains presented below share a single source sample, sequenced in a study of circulating and synovial CD4+ cells in juvenile arthritis. Here immunoSEQ multiplex PCR was the method, and the copy in TCRdb shows in-frame clones only, minus some. Of 30,000 to 40,000 clones listed, approximately 94% are singletons. Sequencing used CD4+ T cells from blood. The receptor set was obtained from a human donor with juvenile idiopathic arthritis.

V usage is TRBV5-1 and J usage is TRBJ2-3, with 9 bases that match TRBD2. The CDR3 is made up of 16 amino acids. Germline-derived CDR1 and CDR2 are SGHRS and YFSETQ. J gave up 4 bases and V 0 bases, and 6 bases lay outside the gene matches. This chain's CDR3 is CASSLGRGGGADTQYF. CDR3 DNA sequence: TGCGCCAGCAGCTTGGGGCGGGGGGGCGGCGCAGATACGCAGTATTTT.

The rearrangement joins TRBV4-1 to TRBJ2-2; 13 bases agree with TRBD2. The CDR3 covers 18 residues. The germline CDR1 and CDR2 sequences are MGHRA and YSYEKL. The junction had 8 bases not matched to a gene; V was cut back by 1 base and J by 6 bases. CDR3 in amino acids: CASSQGTSGGRGSGELFF. The CDR3 bases are TGCGCCAGCAGCCAAGGGACTAGCGGGGGTCGAGGATCCGGGGAGCTGTTTTTT.

This chain uses TRBV10-3 with TRBJ2-1, with a weak D call TRBD2 (5 bases). Germline V gives CDR1 ENHRY, CDR2 SYGVKD. V gave up 2 bases and J gave up 12 bases, with 11 bases separating them. The CDR3 is 12 residues long. CDR3 sequence: CAISEGTGWQFF. CDR3 nucleotides: TGTGCCATCAGTGAGGGCACGGGATGGCAGTTCTTC.

This chain links TRBV18 with TRBJ2-7; D call uncertain. Germline V gene lookup returns CDR1 KGHSH and CDR2 LQKENI. V gave up 2 bases and J gave up 2 bases, with 19 bases separating them. CDR3 size: 17 residues. The CDR3 DNA follows: TGTGCCAGCTCACCAAGGCAGGCCAGTTTGCCCCCCTACGAGCAGTACTTC. Encoded protein: CASSPRQASLPPYEQYF. The whole variable domain, remainder taken from reference TRBV18 and TRBJ2-7, is NAGVMQNPRHLVRRRGQEARLRCSPMKGHSHVYWYRQLPEEGLKFMVYLQKENIIDESGMPKERFSAEFPKEGPSILRIQQVVRGDSAAYFCASSPRQASLPPYEQYFGPGTRLTVT.

Concerning this clone: This specimen includes other DNA sequences encoding the same CDR3. The V gene is TRBV2, the J gene TRBJ1-6; 11 nucleotides align to TRBD1. The CDR3 is 17 residues long. Germline CDR1 SNHLY, CDR2 FYNNEI. V trimming: 6 bases; J trimming: 4 bases; junction bases outside the gene matches: 8. For the CDR3, the DNA is TGTGCCAGCAGGGGTTGGACAGGGGGCGCATATAATTCACCCCTCCACTTT. The encoded protein is CASRGWTGGAYNSPLHF.